The 13 T cell receptor beta chains in this list originate from one sample, sequenced in a study of shared T cell receptors in the human thymus. Sequenced by immunoSEQ multiplex PCR; TCRdb stores in-frame clones only, minus some. The table includes some 700,000 clones, more than 75% detected once. These data were likewise used in another study, on human thymus T cells.

The sequencing input was thymocytes. The receptors stem from a boy younger than two with a congenital heart defect.

In this sample, this clone turned up once. V and J are TRBV27 and TRBJ2-7; D not resolved. CDR1 and CDR2 from the germline V gene are MNHEY and SMNVEV (reference sequence). V lost 8 bases, J lost 7 bases, and 15 bases lay in between. The CDR3 is made up of 12 amino acids. Here the CDR3 reads CASGPPLWEQYF. CDR3 in DNA: TGTGCCAGCGGGCCCCCCCTCTGGGAGCAGTACTTC.

The CDR3 sequence is CASSNRARQGDIQYF. The CDR3 nucleotides read TGTGCCAGTAGTAACCGGGCCCGTCAGGGGGACATTCAGTACTTC. The genes are TRBV19 and TRBJ2-4; 7 bases fit TRBD1. The ends lost 4 bases at V and 8 bases at J; junction bases unmatched: 11. Germline lookup yields CDR1 LNHDA and CDR2 SQIVND (reference sequence). The CDR3 extends over 15 amino acids.

The chain uses TRBV6-1 and TRBJ2-7, with D perhaps matching TRBD1 (7 bases). V was clipped by 7 bases and J by 0 bases, with 16 bases between them. In germline, CDR1 is MNHNS, CDR2 SASEGT. The CDR3 is made up of 15 amino acids. The CDR3 reads CASTLMRDSSYEQYF. CDR3 nucleotide sequence: TGTGCCAGCACTTTGATGCGGGACAGCTCCTACGAGCAGTACTTC.

The chain employs TRBV18 and TRBJ1-4; 9 nucleotides agree with TRBD1. Losses at the gene ends were 5 bases for V and 0 bases for J; bases not matched to a gene: 4. Germline CDR1 is KGHSH and CDR2 is LQKENI. This CDR3 is built from 16 residues. The CDR3 sequence: CASSLQGAATNEKLFF. The CDR3 nucleotides read TGTGCCAGCTCATTACAGGGGGCAGCAACTAATGAAAAACTGTTTTTT.

This rearrangement joins TRBV28 to TRBJ2-2; 7 bases agree with TRBD1. J gave up 3 bases and V 4 bases, and 8 bases lay outside the gene matches. Germline V gene data show CDR1 as MDHEN and CDR2 as SYDVKM. This CDR3 contains 16 residues. The CDR3 loop is CASSSDRVGDTGELFF. Here the CDR3 DNA reads TGTGCCAGCAGTTCTGACAGGGTTGGGGACACCGGGGAGCTGTTTTTT.

V is TRBV29-1 and J is TRBJ2-1, with TRBD2 matching over 8 bases. Germline CDR1 reads SQVTM; CDR2 reads ANQGSEA. The V segment lost 6 bases and the J segment 1 base; nucleotides outside the gene matches: 11. There are 16 residues in the CDR3. CDR3 sequence (DNA): TGCAGCGTCGGGGGGGAGGGCCTCGAGTCCTACAATGAGCAGTTCTTC. Protein product: CSVGGEGLESYNEQFF.

A few counts support this clone. V usage is TRBV7-2 and J usage is TRBJ2-4, with D possibly matching TRBD1 (5 bases). CDR1 and CDR2 from the germline V gene are SGHTA and FQGNSA. The CDR3 length is 17 residues. Trimming pared 1 base from V and 0 bases from J, leaving 13 bases between. This chain's CDR3 is CASSLVGAQLAKNIQYF. CDR3 DNA sequence: TGTGCCAGCAGCTTAGTTGGGGCACAGCTAGCCAAAAACATTCAGTACTTC.

The CDR3 reads CASSLKRDTDTQYF. In DNA form, the CDR3 reads TGTGCCAGCAGCTTAAAGAGAGACACAGATACGCAGTATTTT. The rearrangement uses TRBV7-9 and TRBJ2-3, with unresolved D. The germline V gene has CDR1 SEHNR and CDR2 FQNEAQ (reference sequence). V was shortened by 2 bases and J by 2 bases, with 8 bases between the two germline ends. CDR3 size: 14 residues.

The chain uses TRBV5-1 and TRBJ2-2, with 8 bases aligning to TRBD2. This CDR3 spans 14 amino acids. Looked up from germline, CDR1 is SGHRS and CDR2 is YFSETQ. After removal of 5 bases from V and 0 bases from J, the junction contained 0 bases not matched to a gene. CDR3 nucleotide sequence: TGCGCCAGCAGGACTAGCGCGAACACCGGGGAGCTGTTTTTT. It specifies CASRTSANTGELFF.

The genes are TRBV6-5 and TRBJ2-7, with TRBD2 matching over 7 bases. The CDR3 is 16 amino acids. The V segment lost 0 bases and the J segment 3 bases; nucleotides outside the gene matches: 8. Per the germline V gene, CDR1 is MNHEY and CDR2 is SVGAGI. CDR3 coding DNA: TGTGCCAGCAGTTACTCGATGAGGGAGGGAGGCTACGAGCAGTACTTC. This codes for CASSYSMREGGYEQYF.

This chain uses TRBV6-7 with TRBJ1-2; no clear D. TRBV6-7 is an ORF; its function is uncertain. Trimming removed 7 bases from V and 0 bases from J, with 12 bases in between. The CDR3 covers 14 residues. The CDR3 loop reads CASTREGANYGYTF. CDR3 DNA sequence: TGTGCCAGCACCCGGGAGGGAGCTAACTATGGCTACACCTTC.

This clone came up a few times. The V gene is TRBV11-2, the J gene TRBJ2-7; 8 positions agree with TRBD1. V shed 2 bases, J shed 4 bases, and the junction held 7 bases outside the gene matches. The CDR3 is 15 residues long. Germline CDR1 SGHAT, CDR2 FQNNGV. The CDR3 region has the DNA TGTGCCAGCAGCTTACCGGACAGGGTAACGTACGAGCAGTACTTC. This encodes CASSLPDRVTYEQYF.

This chain links TRBV10-2 with TRBJ2-7, with D possibly being TRBD2 (5 bases). Germline V lookup: CDR1 WSHSY, CDR2 SAAADI. V lost 3 bases and J 0 bases, leaving 12 bases between the germline ends. This CDR3 comprises 15 residues. The CDR3, as DNA: TGCGCCAGCAGTGAAGGTGAAGGGAGCTCCTACGAGCAGTACTTC. This translates into CASSEGEGSSYEQYF.